Below are 28 T cell receptor beta chains sequenced from a single sample in a study of lymphopenia after photon versus proton radiotherapy. The data were produced by immunoSEQ multiplex PCR, yet TCRdb's version contains in-frame clones alone and is incomplete. The repertoire holds roughly 30,000 clones, with 80% to 90% as singletons. The sequencing here drew on peripheral blood, taken from a patient treated with proton-based radiotherapy. Receptor source: a woman aged 55-70 years with cholangiocarcinoma. Some clones in this sample may be carry-over from other donors' samples.

This clone showed up just a few times. This chain joins TRBV6-5 and TRBJ1-6; D gene uncertain. CDR1 and CDR2 from the germline V gene are MNHEY and SVGAGI. CDR3 length: 13 residues. Trimming stripped 2 bases from V and 6 bases from J, with 5 bases between. The CDR3 loop is CASSYAGNSPLHF. CDR3 coding DNA: TGTGCCAGCAGTTACGCCGGTAATTCACCCCTCCACTTT.

V is TRBV7-8 and J is TRBJ2-5; possible D gene TRBD2, 6 bases. The V gene lost 1 base and the J gene lost 3 bases, with 12 bases spanning the gap. Germline lookup yields CDR1 SGHVS and CDR2 FQNEAQ. The CDR3 is 15 residues long. CDR3 sequence (DNA): TGTGCCAGCAGCTTAGGAGCCGGGACTGAAGAGACCCAGTACTTC. Encoded protein: CASSLGAGTEETQYF.

V usage is TRBV9 and J usage is TRBJ1-2; 8 bases are shared with TRBD1. The junction had 6 bases not matched to a gene; V was cut back by 3 bases and J by 5 bases. Germline V CDR1 and CDR2: SGDLS, YYNGEE. The CDR3 runs to 14 residues. This CDR3 is CASSDDRGGYGYTF. CDR3 bases: TGTGCCAGCAGCGACGACAGGGGCGGGTATGGCTACACCTTC.

The chain links TRBV2 to TRBJ1-2; D is possibly TRBD1 (5 bases). Germline values: CDR1 SNHLY, CDR2 FYNNEI. The germline V and J ends were trimmed by 4 bases and 0 bases, with 18 bases remaining between them. CDR3 length: 17 residues. The CDR3: CASSGQGIYPANYGYTF. The CDR3 nucleotides are TGTGCCAGCAGTGGGCAGGGTATCTACCCGGCTAACTATGGCTACACCTTC.

The rearrangement joins TRBV19 to TRBJ2-1; the D gene is possibly TRBD1 (6 bases). Trimming took off 3 bases at V and 9 bases at J, with 15 bases between the two ends. Per the germline V gene, CDR1 is LNHDA and CDR2 is SQIVND (reference sequence). The CDR3 contains 14 residues. CDR3 sequence (DNA): TGTGCCAGTAGTATGTGGGGGCGAGATGGTGAGCAGTTCTTC. Amino acids: CASSMWGRDGEQFF.

V usage is TRBV2 and J usage is TRBJ2-7; TRBD1 aligns across 7 bases. V shed 4 bases and J 0 bases; nucleotides not matched to a gene: 3. This CDR3 has 14 amino acids. Germline V gene data show CDR1 as SNHLY and CDR2 as FYNNEI. The CDR3 sequence: CASSGQGSSYEQYF. The CDR3 nucleotides are TGTGCCAGCAGTGGACAGGGAAGCTCCTACGAGCAGTACTTC. The entire variable domain, with the rest obtained from reference TRBV2 and TRBJ2-7, is as follows: EPEVTQTPSHQVTQMGQEVILRCVPISNHLYFYWYRQILGQKVEFLVSFYNNEISEKSEIFDDQFSVERPDGSNFTLKIRSTKLEDSAMYFCASSGQGSSYEQYFGPGTRLTVT.

The chain combines TRBV2 with TRBJ2-6; D is possibly TRBD1 (5 bases). CDR1 is SNHLY, CDR2 FYNNEI, per germline. V dropped 1 base and J dropped 4 bases, with 8 bases sitting between them. The CDR3 is 15 residues long. DNA for the CDR3: TGTGCCAGCAGTGAAGAGGGGTTCGGGGCCAACGTCCTGACTTTC. Translating gives CASSEEGFGANVLTF.

This clone has only one observation. The chain recombines TRBV20-1 with TRBJ2-5; D gene uncertain. Trimming removed 7 bases at V and 4 bases at J, with 10 bases between. CDR3 length equals 11 residues. Per germline, CDR1 DFQATT and CDR2 SNEGSKA (reference sequence). CDR3 DNA: TGCAGTGGCTTGTACGGAGAGACCCAGTACTTC. Translated: CSGLYGETQYF.

The chain recombines TRBV28 with TRBJ2-2; D not certain. CDR1 and CDR2 from the germline V gene are MDHEN and SYDVKM. CDR3 length: 13 amino acids. Trimming stripped 3 bases from V and 1 base from J, with 3 bases between. The CDR3 region has the DNA TGTGCCAGCAGTTTGCTGAACACCGGGGAGCTGTTTTTT. Encoded protein: CASSLLNTGELFF.

J is TRBJ1-5 and V is TRBV19; the match to TRBD1 covers 8 bases. Germline V CDR1 and CDR2: LNHDA, SQIVND (reference sequence). Unmatched junction bases numbered 6, after V lost 6 bases and J lost 2 bases. This CDR3 region has 15 residues. CDR3 DNA: TGTGCCAGTAGCCTCCGGGGACAGGGCAATCAGCCCCAGCATTTT. Translating it yields CASSLRGQGNQPQHF.

This clone was seen only once. The chain links TRBV5-1 to TRBJ1-6, with 10 bases aligning to TRBD1. The CDR3 runs 15 residues. CDR1 is SGHRS and CDR2 is YFSETQ in the germline V gene. J was trimmed by 9 bases and V by 0 bases; bases with no gene match: 3. The CDR3 is CASSLEGQGFSPLHF. DNA for the CDR3: TGCGCCAGCAGCTTGGAGGGACAGGGGTTTTCACCCCTCCACTTT.

The chain uses TRBV4-1 and TRBJ2-5; 11 bases agree with TRBD2. The CDR3 totals 18 residues. Per the germline V gene, CDR1 is MGHRA and CDR2 is YSYEKL. V lost 1 base to trimming and J lost 4 bases; unmatched junction nucleotides: 11. Here the CDR3 DNA reads TGCGCCAGCAGCCAAGTATGGTTTAGCGGGAGGGCTCGAGAGACCCAGTACTTC. Its protein is CASSQVWFSGRARETQYF.

The chain employs TRBV7-3 and TRBJ2-2; D remains ambiguous. V lost 5 bases to trimming and J lost 6 bases, with 7 bases between them. The CDR3 runs to 12 residues. Germline V lookup: CDR1 SGHTA, CDR2 FQGTGA. CDR3 coding DNA: TGTGCCAGCAGCCCCCTGCCCGGGGAGCTGTTTTTT. This translates into CASSPLPGELFF.

The chain uses TRBV19 and TRBJ1-5; D ambiguous. This CDR3 is 15 amino acids long. Germline CDR1 reads LNHDA; CDR2 reads SQIVND (reference sequence). V lost 3 bases to trimming and J lost 1 base, with 10 bases between them. The CDR3 loop reads CASSMRQRSNQPQHF. CDR3 nucleotides: TGTGCCAGTAGTATGCGGCAGCGAAGCAATCAGCCCCAGCATTTT.

The V and J genes are TRBV18 and TRBJ2-5; 13 bases line up with TRBD2. With 3 bases clipped from V and 2 bases from J, the junction kept 0 bases outside the gene matches. From germline, CDR1 is KGHSH and CDR2 LQKENI. This CDR3 has 15 amino acids. CDR3 coding DNA: TGTGCCAGCTCACCGGGACTAGCGGGGCAAGAGACCCAGTACTTC. This codes for CASSPGLAGQETQYF. Full variable domain (remainder filled in from reference TRBV18 and TRBJ2-5): NAGVMQNPRHLVRRRGQEARLRCSPMKGHSHVYWYRQLPEEGLKFMVYLQKENIIDESGMPKERFSAEFPKEGPSILRIQQVVRGDSAAYFCASSPGLAGQETQYFGPGTRLLVL.

The gene calls are TRBV20-1 and TRBJ1-1; TRBD1 is a possible D gene (6 bases). This CDR3 region has 11 residues. Germline lookup yields CDR1 DFQATT and CDR2 SNEGSKA (reference sequence). CDR3 protein: CRVTGDTEAFF. Written as DNA, the CDR3 is TGCAGAGTGACAGGAGACACTGAAGCTTTCTTT.

The chain uses TRBV5-6 and TRBJ1-2; a possible D gene is TRBD1 (5 bases). Germline V gene sequence: CDR1 SGHDT, CDR2 YYEEEE. CDR3 length: 13 residues. V was clipped by 6 bases and J by 2 bases, with 11 bases between them. As DNA, the CDR3 is TGTGCCAGCACCCTGACAGCCAACTATGGCTACACCTTC. Translating gives CASTLTANYGYTF.

V and J are TRBV15 and TRBJ2-4; 14 nucleotides line up with TRBD2. CDR1 is LNHNV and CDR2 is YYDKDF in the germline V gene (reference sequence). After removal of 0 bases from V and 0 bases from J, the junction contained 7 bases not matched to a gene. The CDR3 is 20 amino acids. The DNA for the CDR3 is TGTGCCACCAGCAGAGATAAGACTAGCGGGAGGGCCGCAGCCAAAAACATTCAGTACTTC. It translates to CATSRDKTSGRAAAKNIQYF.

The chain combines TRBV7-3 with TRBJ2-1; a weak D match, TRBD1 (5 bases). V lost 3 bases, J lost 0 bases, and 6 bases lay in between. In germline, CDR1 is SGHTA, CDR2 FQGTGA. The CDR3 spans 14 residues. The CDR3 spells CASSFDSSYNEQFF. The CDR3 nucleotides are TGTGCCAGCAGCTTCGACAGCTCCTACAATGAGCAGTTCTTC.

This clone was picked up one time. This chain uses TRBV7-7 with TRBJ2-1; D is undetermined. Trimming took 2 bases from V and 5 from J, leaving 10 bases between them. CDR3 length: 14 amino acids. Germline CDR1 SSHAT, CDR2 FNYEAQ (reference sequence). CDR3 coding DNA: TGTGCCAGCAGCTTAATTGGGTTTAACAATGAGCAGTTCTTC. Translation gives CASSLIGFNNEQFF.

V usage is TRBV5-1 and J usage is TRBJ2-3; 16 bases fit TRBD2. V shed 3 bases, J shed 0 bases, and the junction held 7 bases outside the gene matches. Germline loops: CDR1 SGHRS, CDR2 YFSETQ. The CDR3 totals 19 residues. In nucleotides, the CDR3 is TGCGCCAGCAGCTCCGGGACTAGCGGGAGGGTAATGAGCACAGATACGCAGTATTTT. Its translation: CASSSGTSGRVMSTDTQYF. Supplemented by reference TRBV5-1 and TRBJ2-3, the full variable domain reads KAGVTQTPRYLIKTRGQQVTLSCSPISGHRSVSWYQQTPGQGLQFLFEYFSETQRNKGNFPGRFSGRQFSNSRSEMNVSTLELGDSALYLCASSSGTSGRVMSTDTQYFGPGTRLTVL.

J is TRBJ2-7 and V is TRBV4-1; a possible D gene is TRBD1 (5 bases). Germline V gene data show CDR1 as MGHRA and CDR2 as YSYEKL. V lost 0 bases and J 4 bases, leaving 13 bases between the germline ends. This CDR3 contains 15 residues. CDR3 DNA sequence: TGCGCCAGCAGCCAAGAGCCAGGGTTGGGGTACGAGCAGTACTTC. Amino acid sequence: CASSQEPGLGYEQYF.

The rearrangement joins TRBV5-1 to TRBJ1-6; maybe TRBD1 (6 bases). The CDR3 length is 18 residues. Trimming took 1 base from V and 6 from J, leaving 20 bases between them. Germline CDR1 and CDR2: SGHRS and YFSETQ. CDR3 sequence: CASSLLSPFGQTNSPLHF. CDR3 nucleotides: TGCGCCAGCAGCTTGCTAAGCCCCTTCGGACAGACTAATTCACCCCTCCACTTT.

The rearrangement links TRBV5-4 to TRBJ1-1; D remains ambiguous. Germline loops: CDR1 SGHNT, CDR2 YYREEE (reference sequence). CDR3 length: 14 residues. V lost 2 bases and J lost 1, with 9 bases in between. The CDR3 loop reads CASSFSHPNTEAFF. The CDR3 nucleotides are TGTGCCAGCAGCTTCTCTCACCCGAACACTGAAGCTTTCTTT.

The V call is TRBV5-1, the J call TRBJ2-3; 8 bases fit TRBD2. CDR1 SGHRS and CDR2 YFSETQ come from the germline V gene. Trimming cost V 2 bases and J 6 bases; bases outside gene matches: 5. CDR3 length equals 14 residues. This CDR3 is CASSLPGGSDTQYF. As DNA, the CDR3 is TGCGCCAGCAGCTTACCGGGAGGGTCGGATACGCAGTATTTT.

This clone was found once. In DNA, the CDR3 is TGTGCCATAAGTAAGACAGAATTCTATGGCTACACCTTC. Amino acid sequence: CAISKTEFYGYTF. The gene calls are TRBV19 and TRBJ1-2; maybe TRBD1 (5 bases). Germline V lookup: CDR1 LNHDA, CDR2 SQIVND (reference sequence). This CDR3 comprises 13 residues. The V end lost 10 bases, the J end lost 4 bases, and 16 bases lay between the germline ends.

The V gene is TRBV2, the J gene TRBJ2-3; D ambiguous. The germline gives CDR1 SNHLY, CDR2 FYNNEI. There are 12 residues in the CDR3. V was shortened by 7 bases and J by 6 bases, with 11 bases between the two germline ends. The CDR3 sequence is CASNQPLDTQYF. CDR3 bases: TGTGCCAGCAACCAACCCCTGGATACGCAGTATTTT.

The genes are TRBV23-1 and TRBJ2-1; 9 bases are a match to TRBD2. TRBV23-1 qualifies as an ORF whose function is uncertain. V lost 1 base and J lost 9; bases outside the gene matches: 7. CDR3 size: 15 residues. CDR3 amino acids: CASSQWSLAGTEQFF. The CDR3 nucleotides are TGCGCCAGCAGTCAATGGTCCCTAGCGGGGACTGAGCAGTTCTTC.